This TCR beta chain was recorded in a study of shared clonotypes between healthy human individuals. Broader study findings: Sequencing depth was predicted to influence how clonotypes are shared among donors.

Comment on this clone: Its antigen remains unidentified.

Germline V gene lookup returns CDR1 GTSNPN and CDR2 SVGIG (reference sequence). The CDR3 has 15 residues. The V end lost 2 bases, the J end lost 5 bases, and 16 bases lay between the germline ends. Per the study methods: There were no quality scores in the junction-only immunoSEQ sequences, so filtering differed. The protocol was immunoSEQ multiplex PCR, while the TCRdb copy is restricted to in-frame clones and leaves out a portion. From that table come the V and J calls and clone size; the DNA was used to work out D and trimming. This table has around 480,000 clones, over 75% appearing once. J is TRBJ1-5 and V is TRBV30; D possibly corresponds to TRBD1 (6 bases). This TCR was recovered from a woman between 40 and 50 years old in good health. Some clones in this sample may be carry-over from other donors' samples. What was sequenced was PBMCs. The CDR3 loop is CAWSPSTGGYQPQHF. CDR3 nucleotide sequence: TGTGCCTGGAGTCCTTCAACGGGGGGCTATCAGCCCCAGCATTTT.